These 19 T cell receptor beta chains were all obtained from the same sample, sequenced in a study of sequential checkpoint blockade in melanoma (dated by TCRdb to the late 2010s). The method was the immunoSEQ multiplex PCR assay. Not all clones reach the TCRdb copy of this immuneACCESS table, which keeps in-frame sequences only. Checked studies attribute under half of the gap to unresolved V genes and leave the rest unexplained. The sample yields under 5,000 clones; about three quarters were counted once. The ten largest clones capture under 70% of the sample. The treatment or condition label on this specimen signifies: randomized to nivolumab then ipilimumab (arm A) or the reverse (arm B). Sequencing was performed on CD8+ T cells sorted from blood (inferred from file names), taken from a patient given nivolumab and ipilimumab in sequence. The receptors come from a human donor with melanoma.

The chain has TRBV5-6 and TRBJ2-2; 11 nucleotides line up with TRBD2. The CDR3 has 19 amino acids. Germline V gene lookup returns CDR1 SGHDT and CDR2 YYEEEE. V lost 0 bases, J lost 3 bases, and 10 bases stayed unmatched. The CDR3 nucleotides read TGTGCCAGCAGCTTGGAGGGACTAGCGGCAATCCGCCACACCGGGGAGCTGTTTTTT. Protein sequence: CASSLEGLAAIRHTGELFF.

The J gene is TRBJ2-5, the V gene TRBV19, with D maybe TRBD2 (6 bases). Germline loops: CDR1 LNHDA, CDR2 SQIVND (reference sequence). The V and J ends lost 5 bases and 1 base respectively, with 14 bases between them. This CDR3 is 15 amino acids long. The CDR3 here is CASSGNWGVQETQYF. In DNA form, the CDR3 reads TGTGCCAGTAGTGGCAATTGGGGGGTCCAAGAGACCCAGTACTTC.

The CDR3 region has the DNA TGTGCCAGCTCACCTAGTGCGACTCGTCAAGAGACCCAGTACTTC. It codes for CASSPSATRQETQYF. The V and J genes are TRBV18 and TRBJ2-5; D remains ambiguous. From germline, CDR1 is KGHSH and CDR2 LQKENI. CDR3 size: 15 residues. V was trimmed by 3 bases and J by 2 bases, leaving 13 bases between them.

The chain links TRBV7-7 to TRBJ2-6; D may be TRBD1 (5 bases). Trimming took off 4 bases at V and 5 bases at J, with 21 bases between the two ends. This CDR3 has 18 amino acids. Germline V lookup: CDR1 SSHAT, CDR2 FNYEAQ (reference sequence). CDR3 loop: CASSSGPVPQSRANVLTF. Here the CDR3 DNA reads TGTGCCAGCAGCTCAGGGCCAGTGCCACAAAGTCGGGCCAACGTCCTGACTTTC.

This chain uses TRBV27 with TRBJ2-7; D may be TRBD1 (6 bases). V lost 2 bases and J 6 bases, leaving 8 bases between the germline ends. CDR1 and CDR2 (germline): MNHEY, SMNVEV (reference sequence). The CDR3 loop spans 12 amino acids. The CDR3 loop reads CASSLGGLEQYF. CDR3 nucleotide sequence: TGTGCCAGCAGTTTAGGGGGCCTCGAGCAGTACTTC.

The chain joins TRBV5-1 to TRBJ2-3; 10 bases map to TRBD2. Germline CDR1 reads SGHRS; CDR2 reads YFSETQ. With 4 bases clipped from V and 2 bases from J, the junction kept 16 bases outside the gene matches. CDR3 length: 19 residues. CDR3 sequence reads: CASSALWLAGADPTDTQYF. The DNA for the CDR3 is TGCGCCAGCAGCGCCCTGTGGCTAGCGGGGGCGGACCCCACAGATACGCAGTATTTT.

The V and J genes are TRBV10-3 and TRBJ1-6; 9 nucleotides agree with TRBD1. This CDR3 is 17 amino acids long. Trimming removed 2 bases from V and 7 bases from J; junction bases left unmatched: 9. The germline gives CDR1 ENHRY, CDR2 SYGVKD. CDR3 amino acids: CAISEAISGTGNSPLHF. CDR3 DNA sequence: TGTGCCATCAGTGAGGCGATCTCCGGGACAGGGAATTCACCCCTCCACTTT.

The gene calls are TRBV5-4 and TRBJ1-2; 7 positions agree with TRBD1. The CDR3 totals 14 residues. The germline CDR1 and CDR2 sequences are SGHNT and YYREEE (reference sequence). J gave up 1 base and V 2 bases, and 2 bases lay outside the gene matches. The CDR3 region is CASSFRGVNYGYTF. The CDR3, as DNA: TGTGCCAGCAGCTTCAGGGGGGTTAACTATGGCTACACCTTC. The whole variable domain, remainder taken from reference TRBV5-4 and TRBJ1-2, is ETGVTQSPTHLIKTRGQQVTLRCSSQSGHNTVSWYQQALGQGPQFIFQYYREEENGRGNFPPRFSGLQFPNYSSELNVNALELDDSALYLCASSFRGVNYGYTFGSGTRLTVV.

This sequence joins TRBV6-4 and TRBJ2-3, with D tentatively TRBD2 (5 bases). The ends were cut back, 3 bases at V and 1 base at J, with 11 bases in the middle. CDR1 is MRHNA, CDR2 SNTAGT, per germline. There are 15 residues in the CDR3. The CDR3 sequence is CASSEQAERTDTQYF. CDR3 DNA: TGTGCCAGCAGTGAACAAGCGGAACGCACAGATACGCAGTATTTT.

This sequence joins TRBV21-1 and TRBJ1-5; no check of the table's D call, TRBD1, against the DNA was made. TRBV21-1 is a pseudogene. This CDR3 region has 18 residues. The DNA for the CDR3 is TGTGCCAGCAGCAAAGGGGGACACTTTGCCCGCTTGAGATCGACCCAGCATTTT. This encodes CASSKGGHFARLRSTQHF.

V and J are TRBV4-2 and TRBJ1-5; weak D call: TRBD1 (5 bases). The length of the CDR3 is 16 residues. Germline V gene sequence: CDR1 LGHNA, CDR2 YNFKEQ. V shed 4 bases and J shed 2 bases, with 15 bases lying between them. CDR3 DNA sequence: TGTGCCAGCAGCCTGAGTCTTCTGGGGCGCAATCAGCCCCAGCATTTT. Protein: CASSLSLLGRNQPQHF.

CDR3 nucleotides: TGTGCCAGCAGTTACTCGAGCACTCAGGGAGCTTTCTTT. It translates to CASSYSSTQGAFF. The rearrangement links TRBV6-5 to TRBJ1-1; D perhaps matches TRBD1 (5 bases). The V and J ends lost 0 bases and 10 bases respectively, with 12 bases between them. The CDR3 is made up of 13 amino acids. Germline V gene sequence: CDR1 MNHEY, CDR2 SVGAGI.

This rearrangement joins TRBV28 to TRBJ2-3; TRBD2 might be the D (6 bases). CDR1 and CDR2 from the germline V gene are MDHEN and SYDVKM. Trimming shortened V by 11 bases and J by 4 bases, and 19 bases separated the two germline ends. This CDR3 contains 14 residues. The DNA for the CDR3 is TGTGCCTCCTTAGGTCGGGAGTGGGCAGATACGCAGTATTTT. Its protein product is CASLGREWADTQYF.

The chain links TRBV5-4 to TRBJ2-7, with D possibly being TRBD2 (6 bases). The V gene's germline CDR1 is SGHNT and CDR2 YYREEE (reference sequence). The V end lost 2 bases, the J end lost 3 bases, and 9 bases lay between the germline ends. The CDR3 consists of 13 residues. CDR3 region: CASSFGGSYEQYF. The CDR3 region has the DNA TGTGCCAGCAGCTTTGGGGGGAGCTACGAGCAGTACTTC.

The chain links TRBV27 to TRBJ2-7; 7 bases map to TRBD2. The CDR3 runs to 15 residues. Looked up from germline, CDR1 is MNHEY and CDR2 is SMNVEV (reference sequence). Trimming took 5 bases from V and 3 from J; bases not matched to a gene: 10. CDR3 protein: CASSRNSGINYEQYF. Written as DNA, the CDR3 is TGTGCCAGCAGTAGAAACAGCGGGATAAACTACGAGCAGTACTTC.

The table lists this clone with a few counts. The chain combines TRBV14 with TRBJ2-1; D call uncertain. V was shortened by 1 base and J by 8 bases, with 9 bases between the two germline ends. The CDR3 contains 13 residues. CDR1 is SGHDN, CDR2 FVKESK, per germline. CDR3 amino acids: CASSQVFSDEQFF. The CDR3 DNA reads TGTGCCAGCAGCCAAGTTTTTTCAGATGAGCAGTTCTTC. The variable domain in full, completed from reference TRBV14 and TRBJ2-1, reads EAGVTQFPSHSVIEKGQTVTLRCDPISGHDNLYWYRRVMGKEIKFLLHFVKESKQDESGMPNNRFLAERTGGTYSTLKVQPAELEDSGVYFCASSQVFSDEQFFGPGTRLTVL.

The chain recombines TRBV27 with TRBJ2-5, with 7 bases matching TRBD2. The J call may be incorrect, as the DNA end agrees better with TRBJ2-7. This CDR3 region has 13 residues. Germline CDR1 is MNHEY and CDR2 is SMNVEV (reference sequence). The CDR3 DNA is TGTGCCAGCAGTTTTACTAGCGCTGGCGAGCAGTACTTC. Amino acids: CASSFTSAGEQYF.

V and J are TRBV29-1 and TRBJ2-7; D is unresolved. Trimming left V 0 bases short and J 0 bases short, with 12 bases between. The germline gives CDR1 SQVTM, CDR2 ANQGSEA. The length of the CDR3 is 15 residues. The CDR3 is CSVEEAGDSSYEQYF. In nucleotides, the CDR3 is TGCAGCGTTGAAGAAGCCGGAGATAGCTCCTACGAGCAGTACTTC.

The chain combines TRBV19 with TRBJ2-7, with 7 bases fitting TRBD1. CDR1 is LNHDA, CDR2 SQIVND, per germline (reference sequence). This CDR3 contains 14 residues. The V segment lost 2 bases and the J segment 1 base; nucleotides outside the gene matches: 2. CDR3 bases: TGTGCCAGTAGTATAAGGGGACAGTCCTACGAGCAGTACTTC. Its translation is CASSIRGQSYEQYF.